What follows is one T cell receptor (beta chain) and its context. This sample is part of a study of blood T cell repertoires in COVID-19. Study summary: Samples came from the United States, Italy and Spain, spanning acute and convalescent COVID-19.

Trimming removed 1 base from V and 6 bases from J, with 7 bases in between. This CDR3 has 13 amino acids. From germline, CDR1 is SGHRS and CDR2 YFSETQ. In the authors' workflow: The authors estimated nucleated cell counts from reference gene primer amplification. TCRdb's table, derived via immunoSEQ multiplex PCR, lists solely in-frame clones and lacks some. That table gives V, J and clone size, and the DNA gave D and trimming. The sample carries over 60,000 clones, around 87% recorded once. V gene TRBV5-1 combines with J gene TRBJ1-4; tentatively, D is TRBD1 (6 bases). The receptor was derived from a man between 65 and 79 years old with acute or convalescent COVID-19. The specimen was peripheral blood. In DNA form, the CDR3 reads TGCGCCAGCAGCTTGAACAGGGATGAAAAACTGTTTTTT. Protein product: CASSLNRDEKLFF. Drawing the rest from reference TRBV5-1 and TRBJ1-4, the complete variable domain is KAGVTQTPRYLIKTRGQQVTLSCSPISGHRSVSWYQQTPGQGLQFLFEYFSETQRNKGNFPGRFSGRQFSNSRSEMNVSTLELGDSALYLCASSLNRDEKLFFGSGTQLSVL.